The 21 T cell receptor beta chains listed next were all sequenced from one sample in a study of cytomegalovirus exposure and HLA in healthy donors. This PCR relied on a set of 60 Vbeta primers and 13 Jbeta primers. TCRdb's copy holds only in-frame clones and misses some; the assay was immunoSEQ multiplex PCR. The table lists around 180,000 clones, 70% to 85% of them singletons, with 1.4% to 1.5% in the top ten. The sample consisted of PBMCs. The receptors derive from a woman in her thirties in good health and CMV-seropositive.

This sequence joins TRBV10-3 and TRBJ1-4; D is unresolved. Germline V gives CDR1 ENHRY, CDR2 SYGVKD. Trimming removed 2 bases at V and 3 bases at J, with 10 bases between. The CDR3 consists of 15 residues. CDR3 sequence reads: CAISELGEANEKLFF. CDR3 DNA sequence: TGTGCCATCAGTGAGCTCGGGGAGGCTAATGAAAAACTGTTTTTT.

The rearrangement links TRBV27 to TRBJ2-2; 16 bases match TRBD2. The J segment lost 5 bases and the V segment lost 6 bases, leaving 9 bases of the junction unmatched. CDR1 is MNHEY and CDR2 is SMNVEV in the germline V gene (reference sequence). This CDR3 has 18 residues. CDR3 in amino acids: CASRPGTSGRASTGELFF. In DNA, the CDR3 is TGTGCCAGCAGACCCGGGACTAGCGGGAGGGCCAGTACCGGGGAGCTGTTTTTT.

This rearrangement joins TRBV30 to TRBJ2-1; TRBD2 matches 7 bases. Germline V CDR1 and CDR2: GTSNPN, SVGIG (reference sequence). This CDR3 is 16 amino acids long. The J segment lost 1 base and the V segment lost 2 bases, leaving 8 bases of the junction unmatched. The CDR3 coding sequence is TGTGCCTGGAGTCCCCGACTAGCTGTTTCCTACAATGAGCAGTTCTTC. Protein product: CAWSPRLAVSYNEQFF.

The chain links TRBV7-2 to TRBJ2-7; TRBD2 agrees at 10 bases. Germline CDR1 and CDR2: SGHTA and FQGNSA. This CDR3 comprises 17 residues. Losses at the gene ends were 5 bases for V and 6 bases for J; bases not matched to a gene: 16. CDR3 protein: CASSSPPGAGGPREQYF. The CDR3 DNA is TGTGCCAGCAGCAGCCCTCCCGGAGCGGGAGGGCCCCGCGAGCAGTACTTC. Together with reference TRBV7-2 and TRBJ2-7, the CDR3 gives the full variable domain: GAGVSQSPSNKVTEKGKDVELRCDPISGHTALYWYRQSLGQGLEFLIYFQGNSAPDKSGLPSDRFSAERTGGSVSTLTIQRTQQEDSAVYLCASSSPPGAGGPREQYFGPGTRLTVT.

The V gene is TRBV5-1, the J gene TRBJ1-1; D might be TRBD1 (5 bases). This CDR3 is 15 amino acids long. V gave up 6 bases and J gave up 0 bases, with 15 bases separating them. Germline CDR1 and CDR2: SGHRS and YFSETQ. The CDR3 DNA reads TGCGCCAGCAATGGGGGGTCGACCATGAACACTGAAGCTTTCTTT. Protein: CASNGGSTMNTEAFF.

V gene TRBV6-5 combines with J gene TRBJ1-5; D may be TRBD1 (5 bases). V was pared by 2 bases and J by 3 bases, with 11 bases between. Germline-derived CDR1 and CDR2 are MNHEY and SVGAGI. This CDR3 contains 15 residues. The CDR3 region has the DNA TGTGCCAGCAGTTACGTCTGGGGGGTCAATCAGCCCCAGCATTTT. It encodes CASSYVWGVNQPQHF.

CDR3 DNA: TGTGCCAGCAGTTTAGGGCAGAGAGAAAAACTGTTTTTT. Translation gives CASSLGQREKLFF. The chain recombines TRBV27 with TRBJ1-4; D is ambiguous. Deletions cut 2 bases from V and 8 bases from J, with 9 bases between. Germline V gene data show CDR1 as MNHEY and CDR2 as SMNVEV (reference sequence). The CDR3 is 13 amino acids.

The chain combines TRBV28 with TRBJ2-5, with D maybe TRBD1 (6 bases). Deletions cut 1 base from V and 0 bases from J, with 15 bases between. Germline loops: CDR1 MDHEN, CDR2 SYDVKM. The CDR3 length is 17 residues. The CDR3 nucleotides are TGTGCCAGCAGTTTATCCTCCGGGACACCCTACCAAGAGACCCAGTACTTC. Its protein product is CASSLSSGTPYQETQYF.

The rearrangement links TRBV7-8 to TRBJ2-3; 7 bases agree with TRBD2. V was clipped by 6 bases and J by 0 bases; unmatched bases: 9. This CDR3 has 16 amino acids. Per germline, CDR1 SGHVS and CDR2 FQNEAQ. The CDR3 is CASRFNLAASTDTQYF. For the CDR3, the DNA is TGTGCCAGCAGATTCAATCTAGCGGCTAGCACAGATACGCAGTATTTT.

This clone was found a few times. The gene calls are TRBV9 and TRBJ1-1, with D perhaps TRBD1 (6 bases). Trimming pared 1 base from V and 0 bases from J, leaving 19 bases between. Germline CDR1 and CDR2: SGDLS and YYNGEE. This CDR3 has 18 amino acids. The CDR3 reads CASSVKHQGSTMNTEAFF. Here the CDR3 DNA reads TGTGCCAGCAGCGTAAAACATCAGGGGTCGACAATGAACACTGAAGCTTTCTTT.

This clone was seen a single time. The chain is built from TRBV2 and TRBJ2-7; TRBD2 matches 8 bases. V shed 7 bases and J 4 bases; nucleotides not matched to a gene: 6. The germline CDR1 and CDR2 sequences are SNHLY and FYNNEI. There are 13 residues in the CDR3. CDR3 residues: CASNPGGEYEQYF. As DNA, the CDR3 is TGTGCCAGCAACCCCGGGGGGGAGTACGAGCAGTACTTC.

The V gene is TRBV21-1, the J gene TRBJ2-7; whether TRBD1, the table's D call, matches the DNA was not checked. TRBV21-1 is marked as a pseudogene. The CDR3 length is 15 residues. CDR3: CASSKPGQGLYEQYF. As DNA, the CDR3 is TGTGCCAGCAGCAAACCGGGACAGGGGCTTTACGAGCAGTACTTC.

This chain uses TRBV11-1 with TRBJ2-7; no clear D gene. The CDR3 is 13 residues long. Germline V gives CDR1 SGHAT, CDR2 FQDESV (reference sequence). Trimming left V 4 bases short and J 3 bases short, with 10 bases between. The CDR3 protein is CASSSPPDYEQYF. For the CDR3, the DNA is TGTGCCAGCAGCTCTCCTCCAGACTACGAGCAGTACTTC.

The chain has TRBV5-1 and TRBJ2-7, with 10 bases lining up with TRBD1. The length of the CDR3 is 21 residues. Per germline, CDR1 SGHRS and CDR2 YFSETQ. The trim removed 4 bases at V and 3 bases at J, leaving 25 bases unmatched. The CDR3 nucleotides are TGCGCCAGCAGCCCCGTAATAATAGCCGGGACAGGGGAAAGTTACGGCTACGAGCAGTACTTC. Protein: CASSPVIIAGTGESYGYEQYF.

The CDR3 sequence: CASSLIIRDNEKLFF. In DNA form, the CDR3 reads TGCGCCAGCAGCCTCATAATCAGGGATAATGAAAAACTGTTTTTT. The chain combines TRBV4-3 with TRBJ1-4, with TRBD1 as a possible D gene (5 bases). The CDR3 contains 15 residues. Per the germline V gene, CDR1 is LGHNA and CDR2 is YSLEER. The V end lost 4 bases, the J end lost 4 bases, and 13 bases lay between the germline ends.

This chain uses TRBV11-3 with TRBJ2-3; 8 bases are shared with TRBD2. The CDR3 sequence is 16 residues long. With V trimmed by 1 base and J by 4 bases, 7 bases remained unmatched. Per germline, CDR1 SGHNT and CDR2 YENEEA. CDR3 DNA sequence: TGTGCCAGCAGCTTAGTCGCGGGACTAGTGCCAGATACGCAGTATTTT. This sequence encodes CASSLVAGLVPDTQYF.

V and J are TRBV5-5 and TRBJ2-5; 7 nucleotides line up with TRBD1. The CDR3 has 14 residues. Losses at the gene ends were 4 bases for V and 3 bases for J; bases not matched to a gene: 6. Per germline, CDR1 SGHKS and CDR2 YYEKEE (reference sequence). CDR3 bases: TGTGCCAGCAGCCGAGCCGGGACAGAAGAGACCCAGTACTTC. Amino acids: CASSRAGTEETQYF. Based on the CDR3 plus reference TRBV5-5 and TRBJ2-5, the full variable domain is DAGVTQSPTHLIKTRGQQVTLRCSPISGHKSVSWYQQVLGQGPQFIFQYYEKEERGRGNFPDRFSARQFPNYSSELNVNALLLGDSALYLCASSRAGTEETQYFGPGTRLLVL.

This clone was detected a few times. The chain couples TRBV7-3 to TRBJ2-1; 9 bases agree with TRBD2. This CDR3 has 16 residues. The V segment lost 2 bases and the J segment 4 bases; nucleotides outside the gene matches: 6. The V gene's germline CDR1 is SGHTA and CDR2 FQGTGA. Here the CDR3 reads CASSLGASGVYNEQFF. The CDR3 nucleotides read TGTGCCAGCAGCTTAGGGGCTAGCGGGGTATACAATGAGCAGTTCTTC.

This chain connects TRBV6-1 to TRBJ1-1; the D gene is possibly TRBD1 (5 bases). V was pared by 1 base and J by 4 bases, with 7 bases between. This CDR3 is built from 13 residues. Germline CDR1 and CDR2: MNHNS and SASEGT. The CDR3 coding sequence is TGTGCCAGCAGTGAAGGGGGGGGCACTGAAGCTTTCTTT. Translating it yields CASSEGGGTEAFF.

The chain couples TRBV5-1 to TRBJ2-1, with D possibly matching TRBD2 (5 bases). Germline assignment: CDR1 SGHRS and CDR2 YFSETQ. This CDR3 comprises 15 residues. Trimming took off 1 base at V and 0 bases at J, with 8 bases between the two ends. CDR3 in amino acids: CASSLTGSSYNEQFF. CDR3 DNA: TGCGCCAGCAGCTTGACGGGAAGCTCCTACAATGAGCAGTTCTTC.

This chain links TRBV5-1 with TRBJ2-1; 8 bases match TRBD2. The CDR3 loop spans 13 amino acids. CDR1 SGHRS and CDR2 YFSETQ come from the germline V gene. With V trimmed by 2 bases and J by 6 bases, 1 base remained unmatched. CDR3 coding DNA: TGCGCCAGCAGCTTCGGGGGGGCCAATGAGCAGTTCTTC. This sequence encodes CASSFGGANEQFF.